These T cell receptor beta chains were read from a single sample in a study of tumor-infiltrating lymphocytes in oesophageal squamous cell carcinoma. TCRdb ran MiXCR on the PCR reads and lists one entry per CDR3 protein. In the table there are approximately 17,000 distinct CDR3 sequences, 40% to 55% of which are singletons. The sample comprised blood. The origin of the receptors is a female donor with esophageal squamous cell carcinoma. The CDR3 runs from the conserved cysteine through the conserved F or W. Fields, in order: J gene, V gene, clone size, D gene, CDR3 length, CDR3 DNA, CDR3 protein. D genes are given only for firm matches. Not all rows give a size; the values are once, few, many and, for expanded clones, a class.

>TRBJ2-3|TRBV11-2|-|-|13
TGTGCCAGCAGCTTATTGGTGGCAGATACGCAGTATTTT
CASSLLVADTQYF
>TRBJ2-1|TRBV6-1|-|TRBD1|15
TGTGCCAGCAGCTTAGAATACAGGGGGGCGAGTGAGCAGTTCTTC
CASSLEYRGASEQFF
>TRBJ2-5|TRBV6-1|-|TRBD2|16
TGTGCCAGCAGTTGGGTGACTAGCGGGATGGGGGAGACCCAGTACTTC
CASSWVTSGMGETQYF
>TRBJ2-2|TRBV12-3/TRBV12-4|-|TRBD2|14
TGTGCCAGCAGCTGGGGGGGGTACACCGGGGAGCTGTTTTTT
CASSWGGYTGELFF
>TRBJ2-7|TRBV4-1|-|TRBD2|17
TGCGCCAGCAGCCACCCCCTGGGGACTAGCGGGAGGGGCGAGCAGTACTTC
CASSHPLGTSGRGEQYF
>TRBJ2-7|TRBV3-1|few|-|14
TGTGCCAGCAGCCAGGCAGTACCATTCTACGAGCAGTACTTC
CASSQAVPFYEQYF
>TRBJ2-3|TRBV7-2|medium-sized|TRBD2|15
TGTGCCAGCAGCTTTAGCGGGAGTTTAACAGATACGCAGTATTTT
CASSFSGSLTDTQYF
>TRBJ2-1|TRBV7-8|-|TRBD2|14
TGTGCCAGCAGCTCGAGGCGGACTAGCGGTGAGCAGTTCTTC
CASSSRRTSGEQFF
>TRBJ2-1|TRBV27|medium-sized|-|13
TGTGCCAGCAGTTTGGGACGTTACAATGAGCAGTTCTTC
CASSLGRYNEQFF
>TRBJ2-4|TRBV7-2|-|-|14
TGTGCCAGCAACTACGATACAGCCAAAAACATTCAGTACTTC
CASNYDTAKNIQYF
>TRBJ2-7|TRBV7-2|-|-|14
TGTGCCAGCAGCCTAGGGGGGAGTCTCGGCGAGCAGTACTTC
CASSLGGSLGEQYF
>TRBJ2-3|TRBV7-2|-|-|14
TGTGCCAGCAGCTTAGTAACTAAAACAGATACGCAGTATTTT
CASSLVTKTDTQYF
>TRBJ1-1|TRBV27|many|TRBD1|18
TGTGCCAGCAGTTTATTTTGGCAGGGGGGAATTTCGGACACTGAAGCTTTCTTT
CASSLFWQGGISDTEAFF
>TRBJ2-3|TRBV7-3|few|TRBD1|15
TGTGCCAGCAGCCCCTGGGACAGGGGAGCGGATACGCAGTATTTT
CASSPWDRGADTQYF
>TRBJ1-6|TRBV7-4|-|-|12
TGTGCAGGGGAAGGGGATAATTCACCCCTCCACTTC
CAGEGDNSPLHF
>TRBJ2-7|TRBV7-2|-|-|14
TGTGCCAGCAGCTTGGGAGGAGTGTCCTACGAGCAGTACTTC
CASSLGGVSYEQYF
>TRBJ1-2|TRBV9|-|-|14
TGTGCCAGCAGCGTAGAATCCGAGACCTATGGCTACACCTTC
CASSVESETYGYTF
>TRBJ2-1|TRBV6-1|once|-|16
TGTGCCAGCAGTGAGGCCCCTTCTCCCATTTACAATGAGCAGTTCTTC
CASSEAPSPIYNEQFF
>TRBJ2-7|TRBV10-1|many|TRBD2|16
TGCGCCAGCAGCCCGACTGTGGGACTAGCAACGGATGAGCAGTACTTC
CASSPTVGLATDEQYF
>TRBJ1-3|TRBV7-2|medium-sized|-|13
TGTGCCAGCAGCTTATTTGGGGGAAACACCATATATTTT
CASSLFGGNTIYF
>TRBJ2-7|TRBV7-6|-|TRBD2|16
TGTGCTAGCAGCTTAGAAGTGGGACTAGCGTACAATGAGCAGTACTTC
CASSLEVGLAYNEQYF
>TRBJ1-4|TRBV7-7|medium-sized|-|14
TGTGCTAGCAGCCTAAGTATGGCCGATGAAAAACTGTTTTTT
CASSLSMADEKLFF
>TRBJ1-1|TRBV6-1|many|-|14
TGTGCCAGCACACCCCTTAGGATGAACACTGAAGCTTTCTTT
CASTPLRMNTEAFF
>TRBJ1-4|TRBV7-1|few|-|13
TGTGCTAGCTTCCCGCACCGCCGGGAAAAACTGTTTTTT
CASFPHRREKLFF
>TRBJ2-1|TRBV5-1|-|-|15
TGCGCCAGCAGCTTGACCGGAAGCTCCTACAATGAGCAGTTCTTC
CASSLTGSSYNEQFF
>TRBJ2-1|TRBV7-2|few|-|13
TGTGCCAGCAGCTTGGACGGTTACAATGAGCAGTTCTTC
CASSLDGYNEQFF
>TRBJ2-7|TRBV7-3|-|-|12
TGTGCCAGCAGCTACGACTGGGGCGAGCAGTACTTC
CASSYDWGEQYF
>TRBJ2-1|TRBV5-1|many|TRBD1|16
TGCGCCAGCAGCGGTCTGGCGGGACAGGGCCACAATGAGCAGTTCTTC
CASSGLAGQGHNEQFF
>TRBJ2-3|TRBV11-3|medium-sized|-|15
TGTGCCAGCAGCTTAGGGTACAGGGCCACAGATACGCAGTATTTT
CASSLGYRATDTQYF
>TRBJ1-1|TRBV7-5|-|-|19
-
CISVPAVPDPGPPTYEQYF
>TRBJ2-7|TRBV11-2|-|TRBD1|14
TGTGCCAGCAGCCTGCAGGGGGCCTCCTACGAGCAGTACTTC
CASSLQGASYEQYF
>TRBJ2-1|TRBV7-7|many|TRBD2|15
TGTGCTAGCAGCCCGACTAGCGGGGGTTACAATGAGCAGTTCTTC
CASSPTSGGYNEQFF
>TRBJ2-4|TRBV27|-|-|13
TGTGCCAGCAGTCCCCAGGGCAAAAACATTCAGTACTTC
CASSPQGKNIQYF
>TRBJ2-7|TRBV7-2|-|TRBD2|16
TGTGCCAGCAGCTTGGGACTAGCGGATCCCCGCCACGAGCAGTACTTC
CASSLGLADPRHEQYF
>TRBJ2-7|TRBV5-4|-|TRBD2|17
TGTGCCAGCAGCTTGGTCGGGGGGGTGGCTCTACGCTACGAGCAGTACTTC
CASSLVGGVALRYEQYF
>TRBJ1-1|TRBV3-1|-|TRBD1|15
TGTGCCAGCAGCGCTACAGGGGGCACAGGCGGTGAAGCTTTCTTT
CASSATGGTGGEAFF
>TRBJ2-3|TRBV28|many|-|15
TGTGCCAGCAGTTCCCCGTCGCGGAGCACAGATACGCAGTATTTT
CASSSPSRSTDTQYF
>TRBJ2-7|TRBV7-9|-|TRBD1|17
TGTGCCAGCAGCGCAGTATGGGACAGGGGTTTCGCAGATACGCAGTACTTC
CASSAVWDRGFADTQYF
>TRBJ2-1|TRBV7-6|-|-|13
TGTGCTAGCAGCTTAACAGCTAACAATGAGCAGTTCTTC
CASSLTANNEQFF
>TRBJ2-1|TRBV5-1|-|-|15
TGCGCCAGCAGCCAGGGACTTACAGACTACAATGAGCAGTTCTTC
CASSQGLTDYNEQFF
>TRBJ2-6|TRBV7-3|-|-|16
TGTGCCAGCAGCTTGGTTCCTTACTCTGGGGCCAACGTCCTGACTTTC
CASSLVPYSGANVLTF
>TRBJ2-3|TRBV7-2|few|TRBD1|16
TGTGCCAGCAGCTTAGCGGGGACAGGGGGCACAGATACGCAGTATTTT
CASSLAGTGGTDTQYF
>TRBJ2-1|TRBV7-6|-|TRBD2|18
TGTGCCAGCAGCTTAACGCGGCCTAGCGGGAGGGCCGGGAATGAGCAGTTCTTC
CASSLTRPSGRAGNEQFF
>TRBJ1-1|TRBV12-3/TRBV12-4|once|-|14
TGTGCCAGCAGTTTGGGACCCACGAACACTGAAGCTTTCTTT
CASSLGPTNTEAFF
>TRBJ2-7|TRBV6-1|-|-|13
TGTGCCAGCAGAAAACGGGACGGCTACGAGCAGTACTTC
CASRKRDGYEQYF
>TRBJ2-6|TRBV12-3/TRBV12-4|many|TRBD1|16
TGTGCCAGCAGACCAGACAGGGCGCCTGGGGCCAACGTCCTGACTTTC
CASRPDRAPGANVLTF
>TRBJ2-1|TRBV7-3|few|-|15
TGTGCCAGCAGCCCAGACCCCGGGACTCACAATGAGCAGTTCTTC
CASSPDPGTHNEQFF
>TRBJ2-2|TRBV7-3|medium-sized|-|13
TGTGCCAGCAGCCCCCCGGGAACCGGGGAGCTGTTTTTT
CASSPPGTGELFF